In its sample, the clone carrying this TCR beta chain was seen a few times. The data derive from a study of blood T cells in healthy people across ages. The CDR3 runs to 15 residues. V lost 3 bases and J lost 2, with 13 bases in between. Germline V gives CDR1 SGHTA, CDR2 FQGNSA. It was with a sample-barcoded 5' primer and a J-beta primer mix that a second PCR of about 7 to 12 cycles was run. TCRdb independently ran MiXCR on the 5' RACE reads; one entry per CDR3 protein. The sample records fewer than 700,000 distinct CDR3 sequences, 47% being singletons. What was sequenced was blood. The rearrangement joins TRBV7-2 to TRBJ2-5; tentative D call: TRBD2 (6 bases). This TCR was sampled from a man at least 80 years old in good health. For the CDR3, the DNA is TGTGCCAGCAGCTTTGGGGGAGGCTTACAAGAGACCCAGTACTTC. Translated: CASSFGGGLQETQYF.